This section outlines one T cell receptor (beta chain) sequence together with its context. This clone appeared once. No cognate antigen has been identified for it. No much larger clone exists at a distance of one base, and base qualities are not known. The source of the sample is a study of shared clonotypes between healthy human individuals (dated by TCRdb to the early 2020s). As for the study more broadly: A couple of women and a few men aged 18 to 49 years were included in the cohort. Per donor, three plates each were used for CD4 naive and CD4 memory, two for CD8 naive, and one for CD8 memory. To estimate repertoire size and how much clonotypes are shared between individuals, the study performed deep sequencing of blood TCR repertoires from a handful of healthy adults. To increase sequencing depth and limit assay-specific biases, different laboratories used diverse techniques to prepare libraries and sequence TCR repertoires. Per donor, leukapheresis produced somewhere between about 0.94 and 9 billion PBMCs.

Results the study describes overall, beyond this receptor: Based on pairwise subsampling, the degree of clonotype sharing among donors was expected to be affected by sequencing depth. Larger estimated clonotype richness was generally found for naive subsets than for memory subsets. Because the study included only a small number of donors, the genetic and exposure-history diversity represented was limited. Roughly 5% of naive CD4, 3.5% of naive CD8, 2% to 2.5% of memory CD4, and 0.35% to 0.5% of memory CD8 clonotypes were shared across several donors. Incomplete sequencing was indicated by rarefaction of sorted-subset datasets, despite the large sequencing depth. Sampling was limited to blood, and TCR repertoires in tissue likely differ from TCR repertoires in blood. Compared with non-shared clonotypes, the clonotypes found in all four sorted-subset donors had higher generation probabilities.

Using the deep immunoSEQ assay, TCR CDR3 regions were amplified from genomic DNA by multiplex PCR. Extracted genomic DNA from each cell subset was distributed evenly across all wells of several immunoSEQ 96-well plates, and each plate was treated as a replicate. For sorted subsets, roughly 200 ng of genomic DNA, equivalent to roughly 30,000 T cell genomes, went into each replicate PCR. The purified libraries were quantified using a Qubit 3.0 fluorometer, sized with a Bioanalyzer 2100, and then quantified again using the KAPA Library Quantification kit. Every immunoSEQ 96-well plate was sequenced on a separate single-read 150-cycle Illumina NextSeq 550 flow cell. Regarding the original processing steps: The immunoSEQ output contained only junctional sequences without quality scores, so filtering could not match that applied to full-length reads. Sequences were annotated with PyIR, a Python wrapper for IgBLAST v1.9, using IMGT germline references to assign V/J genes and CDR3. Reads were removed for weak V/J assignments (E-value above 1e-6), missing CDR3, stop codons, out-of-frame junctions, or ambiguous translated residues. V3J clonotypes were defined as sequences sharing an identical inferred V gene, J gene, and CDR3 amino acid sequence. Percentage overlap between repertoires was computed as shared unique clonotypes divided by the size of the smaller repertoire. Repertoire richness was assessed with RTK rarefaction, the Chao1 estimator, and Recon v2.1 estimates of unobserved clonotypes. Generation probabilities for all TCRbeta clonotypes obtained by the gDNA method from a handful of donors were computed using OLGA. In TCRdb, the immuneACCESS table is reduced to in-frame sequences with V and J assigned. These tables do not hold every clone; where another copy was compared, an unresolved V gene accounts for under half, and the others remain unexplained. V and J calls and clone size follow that table, whereas D and trimming were derived from the DNA. The sample table holds some 2,500,000 clones, of which under 95% were seen once. 0.36% of the sample goes to the ten largest clones.

The donors were healthy, HIV-negative adults with no recently reported acute infections or vaccinations. All donors were Caucasian adults living in Nashville, Tennessee, USA. CD4+ T cells were enriched through magnetic negative selection, after which naive cells were positively selected on CD45RA and the remaining negative fraction served as the memory subset. Blood was obtained by leukapheresis, after which PBMCs were separated by Ficoll-Histopaque density gradient centrifugation and cryopreserved in liquid nitrogen vapor phase. Purity and quantity of every magnetically sorted T cell population were checked by analytical flow cytometry. Each sorted fraction had its genomic DNA isolated and then quantified by UV absorbance on a Nanodrop 2000c. Measured from the cysteine to the phenylalanine, the CDR3 is 13 residues long. Only the CDR3 region is kept as DNA, spanning 39 bases read in frame from base 1. As encoded in the germline V gene, CDR1 is ENHRY while CDR2 is SYGVKD. V is clipped by 6 bases and J by 2 bases, and the sequence between their germline boundaries is 11 bases long.

Sample: naive CD4+ T cells from PBMCs. Reading the label with the study, this specimen's cell subset or site is: CD45RA+ positively selected. This sequence was found in a man aged 18 to 29 in good health. Some clones in this sample may be carry-over from other donors' samples. The chain couples TRBV10-3 to TRBJ2-7; matching of 5 bases hints at TRBD2 as the D gene. The DNA sequence reads TGTGCCATCAGCGGTCGAGGGACCTACGAGCAGTACTTC. Translated, it reads CAISGRGTYEQYF.